In this sample, the clone carrying this T cell receptor beta chain turned up a few times. The data stem from a study of blood T cells in healthy people across ages. The wider study: There was about one barcoded beta molecule captured by template switching per two T cells.

Next came a second PCR, run for roughly 6 to 11 cycles, which used a sample-barcoded 5' primer along with a J-beta primer mix. From each sample, at least 2.5 million paired-end reads containing CDR3 were obtained. Using its own MiXCR run on the 5' RACE reads, TCRdb lists one record per CDR3 protein. In the table there are around 600,000 distinct CDR3 sequences, about 45% of which are singletons. The germline V gene has CDR1 SGHAT and CDR2 FQNNGV. This CDR3 is 13 amino acids long. The chain joins TRBV11-2 to TRBJ2-7; either TRBD1 or TRBD2 may supply D (5 bases each). Gene TRBJ2-5 matches the end of the DNA better, so the J call may be wrong. Sample: blood. This TCR was sampled from a man at least 80 years old in good health. The CDR3 DNA sequence: TGTGCCAGCAGCTTAGGGGGACGCAAGACCCAGTACTTC. Translation gives CASSLGGRKTQYF.